Listed below are T cell receptor beta chains from one sample, sequenced in a study of T-cell reconstitution after alpha-beta-depleted transplantation in children. TCRdb re-called the PCR reads with MiXCR, one entry per CDR3 protein. The sample includes nearly 350,000 distinct CDR3 sequences, roughly 16% seen only once; the top ten take around two fifths. Here the sequenced sample was PBMCs, mostly from graft donor cells, taken 360 days after TCRalphabeta/CD19-depleted stem cell transplant. Source of these receptors: a male patient between 2 and 15 years old who had a stem cell transplant for acute lymphoblastic leukemia, so the T cells may come from the graft donor. Both conserved end residues are part of each CDR3. The D gene is left open where the match is weak. The size of a clone is reported for some rows only, either as once, few or many, or as a class for expanded clones.

NA,NA,TRBV12-3/TRBV12-4,TRBJ1-1,CASSLGGWTEAFF,TGTGCCAGCAGTTTAGGGGGGTGGACTGAAGCTTTCTTT
NA,TRBD2,TRBV4-2,TRBJ2-3,CASSQETSGSLDTQYF,TGTGCCAGCAGCCAAGAAACTAGCGGGAGTTTAGATACGCAGTATTTT
few,NA,TRBV5-1,TRBJ2-2,CASSLDVGVGPNTGELFF,TGCGCCAGCAGCTTGGACGTCGGGGTGGGCCCGAACACCGGGGAGCTGTTTTTT
few,NA,TRBV18,TRBJ2-5,CASSPLPLGETQYF,TGTGCCAGCTCACCACTCCCCCTGGGAGAGACCCAGTACTTC
few,NA,TRBV4-2,TRBJ1-3,CASSRDNRNTIYF,TGTGCCAGCAGCCGGGACAATAGAAACACCATATATTTT
NA,TRBD1,TRBV6-2/TRBV6-3,TRBJ2-7,CASSRATGTGYEQYF,TGTGCCAGCAGTCGGGCGACAGGGACAGGATACGAGCAGTACTTC
NA,TRBD2,TRBV20-1,TRBJ2-2,CSASGLAGTGELFF,TGCAGTGCTAGCGGACTAGCGGGAACCGGGGAGCTGTTTTTT
NA,TRBD1,TRBV4-1,TRBJ1-5,CASSQDGTGGNQPQHF,TGCGCCAGCAGCCAAGATGGGACAGGGGGCAATCAGCCCCAGCATTTT
few,NA,TRBV27,TRBJ2-5,CASSLFPGSGETQYF,TGTGCCAGCAGTTTATTTCCAGGGTCAGGGGAGACCCAGTACTTC
few,NA,TRBV12-3/TRBV12-4,TRBJ2-7,CASTRGTVYEQYF,TGTGCCAGCACCCGCGGGACAGTCTACGAGCAGTACTTC
few,NA,TRBV30,TRBJ2-7,CAWSVSSNAYEQYF,TGTGCCTGGAGTGTCTCTAGCAATGCCTACGAGCAGTACTTC
NA,NA,TRBV29-1,TRBJ1-1,CSAGPASTEAFF,TGCAGCGCCGGGCCGGCGAGCACTGAAGCTTTCTTT
few,NA,TRBV7-9,TRBJ2-5,CASSLDLKRDF,TGTGCCAGCAGCCTCGACCTTAAAAGGGACTTC
few,NA,TRBV28,TRBJ2-1,CASSHDPGKEQFF,TGTGCCAGCAGCCACGACCCTGGGAAGGAGCAGTTCTTC
many,TRBD1,TRBV12-3/TRBV12-4,TRBJ1-1,CASSLTGPTGATEAFF,TGTGCCAGCAGTTTAACGGGGCCAACAGGGGCCACTGAAGCTTTCTTT
few,NA,TRBV18,TRBJ2-3,CASSPKTPDTQYF,TGTGCCAGCTCACCAAAGACTCCAGATACGCAGTATTTT
NA,NA,TRBV20-1,TRBJ2-1,CSARATRRHEQFF,TGCAGTGCTAGGGCGACTAGAAGGCATGAGCAGTTCTTC
NA,NA,TRBV29-1,TRBJ2-5,CSVEAGPETQYF,TGCAGCGTTGAAGCTGGGCCGGAGACCCAGTACTTC
NA,NA,TRBV4-2,TRBJ2-7,CASSQDLYNEQYF,TGTGCCAGCAGCCAAGACCTCTACAACGAGCAGTACTTC
few,TRBD2,TRBV12-3/TRBV12-4,TRBJ2-7,CASSLVSGRTNEQYF,TGTGCCAGCAGTTTAGTGAGCGGGAGGACGAACGAGCAGTACTTC
few,TRBD1,TRBV29-1,TRBJ2-1,CSVELPRTGVANEQFF,TGCAGCGTTGAACTTCCTAGGACAGGGGTCGCGAATGAGCAGTTCTTC
NA,NA,TRBV7-2,TRBJ1-4,CASSLLGGATNEKLFF,TGTGCCAGCAGCCTCCTAGGGGGTGCAACTAATGAAAAACTGTTTTTT
NA,TRBD1,TRBV19,TRBJ2-6,CASSRMGQGVHSGANVLTF,TGTGCCAGTAGTAGAATGGGACAGGGTGTTCACTCTGGGGCCAACGTCCTGACTTTC
once,TRBD1,TRBV6-2/TRBV6-3,TRBJ2-7,CASRRQGLSNEQYF,TGTGCCAGCAGAAGACAGGGCCTTTCCAACGAGCAGTACTTC
few,NA,TRBV5-6,TRBJ1-1,CASSLGAGLTEAFF,TGTGCCAGCAGCTTGGGGGCAGGGTTAACTGAAGCTTTCTTT
few,NA,TRBV29-1,TRBJ2-7,CSVEDGVSYEQYF,TGCAGCGTTGAAGACGGTGTCTCCTACGAGCAGTACTTC
few,TRBD2,TRBV2,TRBJ2-3,CASIIGLAGEARTDTQYF,TGTGCCAGCATCATAGGACTAGCGGGAGAAGCGCGCACAGATACGCAGTATTTT
few,NA,TRBV6-1,TRBJ1-2,CATIYPTGLGYGYTF,TGTGCCACCATCTATCCGACAGGTTTGGGCTATGGCTACACCTTC
NA,TRBD1,TRBV12-3/TRBV12-4,TRBJ2-1,CASSLTMGTGGPNEQFF,TGTGCCAGCAGCCTAACCATGGGGACAGGGGGCCCCAATGAGCAGTTCTTC
few,TRBD2,TRBV20-1,TRBJ2-7,CSARAGDYRSYEQYF,TGCAGTGCTAGAGCTGGGGACTACCGCTCCTACGAGCAGTACTTC
few,NA,TRBV2,TRBJ2-5,CASSSLRTAQETQYF,TGTGCCAGCAGTTCCTTAAGGACAGCCCAAGAGACCCAGTACTTC
few,TRBD2,TRBV25-1,TRBJ2-3,CASSLPGTITDTQYF,TGTGCCAGCAGCCTCCCCGGGACTATCACAGATACGCAGTATTTT
few,NA,TRBV4-2,TRBJ1-4,CASSQAHDSATNEKLFF,TGTGCCAGCAGCCAAGCCCACGACAGCGCAACTAATGAAAAACTGTTTTTT
many,NA,TRBV7-9,TRBJ2-3,CASRPSAGWEDTQYF,TGTGCCAGCAGGCCTTCCGCGGGGTGGGAGGATACGCAGTATTTT
NA,NA,TRBV7-2,TRBJ2-5,CASSTLVRETQYF,TGTGCCAGCAGCACCCTCGTTCGGGAGACCCAGTACTTC
few,TRBD2,TRBV28,TRBJ2-1,CASSDFSGRAPYNEQFF,TGTGCCAGCAGTGACTTTAGCGGGAGGGCCCCCTACAATGAGCAGTTCTTC
NA,NA,TRBV4-1,TRBJ2-5,CASSQGRGAQETQYF,TGCGCCAGCAGCCAAGGTCGGGGGGCGCAGGAGACCCAGTACTTC
many,NA,TRBV25-1,TRBJ1-4,CASSEWNSAENEKLFF,TGTGCCAGCAGTGAATGGAACAGCGCGGAGAATGAAAAACTGTTTTTT
few,NA,TRBV3-1,TRBJ2-5,CASSQAHPLTSSGETQYF,TGTGCCAGCAGCCAAGCCCACCCACTGACTAGTTCTGGGGAGACCCAGTACTTC
few,TRBD2,TRBV6-2/TRBV6-3,TRBJ2-7,CASSYSGTSGSYEQYF,TGTGCCAGCAGTTACTCTGGGACTAGCGGGAGTTACGAGCAGTACTTC
many,TRBD1,TRBV6-2/TRBV6-3,TRBJ2-5,CASSYSFGTGPETQYF,TGTGCCAGCAGTTACTCCTTCGGGACAGGGCCAGAGACCCAGTACTTC
NA,NA,TRBV28,TRBJ1-5,CASSWESADQPQHF,TGTGCCAGCAGTTGGGAGTCAGCTGATCAGCCCCAGCATTTT
few,NA,TRBV4-3,TRBJ2-2,CASSQFREPTGELFF,TGCGCCAGCAGCCAATTTCGGGAGCCCACCGGGGAGCTGTTTTTT
many,NA,TRBV12-3/TRBV12-4,TRBJ2-1,CASSFSDRPFYNEQFF,TGTGCCAGCAGTTTCTCGGACAGACCTTTTTACAATGAGCAGTTCTTC
many,TRBD2,TRBV11-2,TRBJ2-3,CASSRGTGGRAGDTQYF,TGTGCCAGCAGCCGAGGAACGGGCGGGAGGGCCGGAGATACGCAGTATTTT
NA,NA,TRBV30,TRBJ2-2,CAWSVLERTGELFF,TGTGCCTGGAGTGTACTAGAGCGCACCGGGGAGCTGTTTTTT
few,NA,TRBV19,TRBJ2-1,CASSIWGLYNEQFF,TGTGCCAGTAGTATCTGGGGGCTGTACAATGAGCAGTTCTTC
few,NA,TRBV6-2/TRBV6-3,TRBJ2-7,CASSYSRLGFHEQYF,TGTGCCAGCAGTTACTCTCGTTTAGGGTTCCACGAGCAGTACTTC
few,NA,TRBV3-1,TRBJ2-3,CASSPGNPDTQYF,TGTGCCAGCAGCCCCGGGAACCCAGATACGCAGTATTTT
NA,TRBD2,TRBV18,TRBJ2-1,CASSPFTSDISYNEQFF,TGTGCCAGCTCACCATTCACTAGCGACATCTCCTACAATGAGCAGTTCTTC
few,NA,TRBV12-3/TRBV12-4,TRBJ2-7,CASSLGTGTVTYEQYF,TGTGCCAGCAGTTTAGGGACGGGGACGGTCACCTACGAGCAGTACTTC
few,NA,TRBV12-3/TRBV12-4,TRBJ1-2,CASTHGGMGGYGYTF,TGTGCCAGCACCCACGGGGGGATGGGAGGCTATGGCTACACCTTC
NA,NA,TRBV4-3,TRBJ2-6,CASSQDRVGPSGANVLTF,TGCGCCAGCAGCCAAGATCGGGTAGGACCCTCTGGGGCCAACGTCCTGACTTTC
NA,NA,TRBV18,TRBJ1-3,CASSQFADSSGNTIYF,TGTGCCAGCTCACAATTCGCGGATAGCTCTGGAAACACCATATATTTT
few,NA,TRBV28,TRBJ1-2,CASSLPGGYTF,TGTGCCAGCAGTTTACCTGGGGGCTACACCTTC
NA,NA,TRBV27,TRBJ2-1,CASSYGVSSYNEQFF,TGTGCCAGCAGTTACGGGGTCAGCTCCTACAATGAGCAGTTCTTC
NA,TRBD2,TRBV28,TRBJ2-7,CASINFGKAGGRREQYF,TGTGCCAGCATCAATTTCGGCAAAGCGGGAGGGCGGAGGGAGCAGTACTTC